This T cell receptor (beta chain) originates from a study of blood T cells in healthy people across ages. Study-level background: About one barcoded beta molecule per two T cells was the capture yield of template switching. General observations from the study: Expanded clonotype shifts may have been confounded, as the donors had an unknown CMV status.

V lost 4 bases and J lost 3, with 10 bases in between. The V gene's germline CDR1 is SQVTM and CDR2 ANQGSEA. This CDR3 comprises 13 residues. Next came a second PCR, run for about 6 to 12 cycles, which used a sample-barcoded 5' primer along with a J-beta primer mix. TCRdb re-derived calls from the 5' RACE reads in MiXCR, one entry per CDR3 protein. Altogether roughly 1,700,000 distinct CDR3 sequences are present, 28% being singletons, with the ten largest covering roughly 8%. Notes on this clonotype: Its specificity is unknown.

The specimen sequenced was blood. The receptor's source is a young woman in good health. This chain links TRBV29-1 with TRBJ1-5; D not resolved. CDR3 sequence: CSVAANSNQPQHF. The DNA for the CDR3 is TGCAGCGTTGCCGCGAACTCCAATCAGCCCCAGCATTTT.